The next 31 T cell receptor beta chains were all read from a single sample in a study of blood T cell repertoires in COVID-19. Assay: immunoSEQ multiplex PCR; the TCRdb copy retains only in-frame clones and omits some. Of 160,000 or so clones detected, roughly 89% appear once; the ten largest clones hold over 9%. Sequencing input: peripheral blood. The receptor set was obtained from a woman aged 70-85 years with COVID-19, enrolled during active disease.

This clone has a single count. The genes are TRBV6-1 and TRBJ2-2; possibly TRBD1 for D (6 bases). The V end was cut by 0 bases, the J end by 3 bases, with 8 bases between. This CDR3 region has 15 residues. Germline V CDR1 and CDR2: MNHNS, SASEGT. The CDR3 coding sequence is TGTGCCAGCAGTGAAGCCACAGGGTACACCGGGGAGCTGTTTTTT. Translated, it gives CASSEATGYTGELFF.

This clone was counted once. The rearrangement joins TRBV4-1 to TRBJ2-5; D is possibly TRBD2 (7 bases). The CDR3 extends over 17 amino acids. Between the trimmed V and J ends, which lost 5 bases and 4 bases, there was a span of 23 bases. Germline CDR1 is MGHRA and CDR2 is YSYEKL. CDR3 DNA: TGCGCCAGCAGCGCACAAGGGGGGGCGAGGACCGGAGAGACCCAGTACTTC. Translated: CASSAQGGARTGETQYF.

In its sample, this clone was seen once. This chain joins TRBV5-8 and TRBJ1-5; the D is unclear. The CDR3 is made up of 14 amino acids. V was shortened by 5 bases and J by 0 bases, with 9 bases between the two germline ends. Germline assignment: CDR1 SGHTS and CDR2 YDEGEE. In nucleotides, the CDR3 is TGTGCCAGCAGAAACATAAATAGCAATCAGCCCCAGCATTTT. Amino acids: CASRNINSNQPQHF.

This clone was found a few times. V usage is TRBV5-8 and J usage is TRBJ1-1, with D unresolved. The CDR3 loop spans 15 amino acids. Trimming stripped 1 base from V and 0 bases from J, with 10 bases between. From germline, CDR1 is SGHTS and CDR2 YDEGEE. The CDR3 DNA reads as TGTGCCAGCAGCTTGTGGAGGCAGATGAACACTGAAGCTTTCTTT. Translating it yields CASSLWRQMNTEAFF.

CDR3 in DNA: TGTGCCTGGAGTCCTAGGGGGTTTAATTCACCCCTCCACTTT. Protein sequence: CAWSPRGFNSPLHF. This chain connects TRBV30 to TRBJ1-6; the D gene is possibly TRBD1 (6 bases). Germline CDR1 and CDR2: GTSNPN and SVGIG (reference sequence). The V end was cut by 2 bases, the J end by 6 bases, with 11 bases between. CDR3 size: 14 residues.

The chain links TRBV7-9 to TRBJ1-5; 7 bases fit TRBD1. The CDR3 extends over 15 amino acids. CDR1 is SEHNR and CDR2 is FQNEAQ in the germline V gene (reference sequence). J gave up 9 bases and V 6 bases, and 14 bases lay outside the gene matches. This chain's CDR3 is CASSSNTGDLRPQHF. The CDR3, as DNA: TGTGCCAGCAGTTCGAATACAGGGGACTTACGGCCCCAGCATTTT.

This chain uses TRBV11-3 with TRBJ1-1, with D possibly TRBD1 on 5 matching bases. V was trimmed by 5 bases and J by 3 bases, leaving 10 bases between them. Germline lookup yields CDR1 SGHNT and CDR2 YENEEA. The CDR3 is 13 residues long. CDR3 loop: CASSRDRDTEAFF. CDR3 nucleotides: TGTGCCAGCAGCCGCGACAGAGACACTGAAGCTTTCTTT. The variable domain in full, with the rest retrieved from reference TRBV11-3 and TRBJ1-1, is EAGVVQSPRYKIIEKKQPVAFWCNPISGHNTLYWYLQNLGQGPELLIRYENEEAVDDSQLPKDRFSAERLKGVDSTLKIQPAELGDSAVYLCASSRDRDTEAFFGQGTRLTVV.

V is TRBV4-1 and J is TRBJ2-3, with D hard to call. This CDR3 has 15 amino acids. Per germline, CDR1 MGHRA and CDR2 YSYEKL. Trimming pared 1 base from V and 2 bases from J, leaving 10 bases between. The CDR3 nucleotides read TGCGCCAGCAGCCAAGGTCGTGCGGACACAGATACGCAGTATTTT. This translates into CASSQGRADTDTQYF.

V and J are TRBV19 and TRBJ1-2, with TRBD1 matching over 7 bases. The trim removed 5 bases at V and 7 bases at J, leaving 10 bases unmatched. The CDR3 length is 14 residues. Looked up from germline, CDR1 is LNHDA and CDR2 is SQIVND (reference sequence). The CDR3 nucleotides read TGTGCCAGTAGTGTCGGGCCAGGGGGTATTGGCTACACCTTC. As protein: CASSVGPGGIGYTF. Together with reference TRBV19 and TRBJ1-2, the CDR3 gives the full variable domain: DGGITQSPKYLFRKEGQNVTLSCEQNLNHDAMYWYRQDPGQGLRLIYYSQIVNDFQKGDIAEGYSVSREKKESFPLTVTSAQKNPTAFYLCASSVGPGGIGYTFGSGTRLTVV.

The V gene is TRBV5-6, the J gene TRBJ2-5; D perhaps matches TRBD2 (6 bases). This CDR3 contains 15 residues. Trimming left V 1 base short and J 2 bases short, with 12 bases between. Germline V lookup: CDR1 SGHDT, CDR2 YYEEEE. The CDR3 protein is CASSLNPSAQETQYF. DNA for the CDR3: TGTGCCAGCAGCTTGAATCCTAGCGCGCAAGAGACCCAGTACTTC.

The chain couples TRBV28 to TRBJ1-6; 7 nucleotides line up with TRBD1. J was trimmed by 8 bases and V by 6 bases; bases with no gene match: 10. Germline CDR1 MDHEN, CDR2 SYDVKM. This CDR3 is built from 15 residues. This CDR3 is CASRQRGPGDSPLHF. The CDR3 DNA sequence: TGTGCCAGCAGACAGAGGGGGCCCGGGGATTCACCCCTCCACTTT.

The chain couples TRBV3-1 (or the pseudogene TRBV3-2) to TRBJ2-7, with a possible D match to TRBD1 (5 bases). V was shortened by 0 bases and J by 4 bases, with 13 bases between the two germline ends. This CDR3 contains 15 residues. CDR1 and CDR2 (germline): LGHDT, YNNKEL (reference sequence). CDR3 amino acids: CASSQDLGVRYEQYF. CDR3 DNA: TGTGCCAGCAGCCAAGACCTAGGGGTGCGTTACGAGCAGTACTTC.

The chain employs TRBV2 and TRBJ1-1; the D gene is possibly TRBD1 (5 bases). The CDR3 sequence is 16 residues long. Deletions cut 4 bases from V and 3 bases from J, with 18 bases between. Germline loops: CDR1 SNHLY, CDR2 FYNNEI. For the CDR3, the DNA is TGTGCCAGCAGTGTGCCGGTTGTCAGGGACTACACTGAAGCTTTCTTT. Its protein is CASSVPVVRDYTEAFF.

CDR3 sequence (DNA): TGTGCCAGCAGCCAATCGGTAACTAATGAAAAACTGTTTTTT. Translated, it gives CASSQSVTNEKLFF. V usage is TRBV3-1 (or the pseudogene TRBV3-2) and J usage is TRBJ1-4; D is unclear. Trimming shortened V by 2 bases and J by 1 base, and 5 bases separated the two germline ends. The germline gives CDR1 LGHDT, CDR2 YNNKEL (reference sequence). The CDR3 has 14 residues.

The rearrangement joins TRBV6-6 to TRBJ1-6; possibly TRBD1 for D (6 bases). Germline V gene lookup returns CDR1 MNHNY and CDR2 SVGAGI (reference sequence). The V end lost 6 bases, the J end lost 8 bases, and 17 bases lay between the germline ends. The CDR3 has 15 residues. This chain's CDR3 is CASSSRGAGDSPLHF. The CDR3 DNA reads TGTGCCAGCAGCTCCCGGGGGGCCGGGGATTCACCCCTCCACTTT.

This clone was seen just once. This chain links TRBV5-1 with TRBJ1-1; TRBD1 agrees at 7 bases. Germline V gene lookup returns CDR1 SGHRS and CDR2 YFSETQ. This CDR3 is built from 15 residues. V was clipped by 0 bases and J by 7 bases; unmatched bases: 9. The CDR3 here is CASSLEPGGDGEAFF. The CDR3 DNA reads TGCGCCAGCAGCTTGGAGCCAGGGGGAGACGGTGAAGCTTTCTTT.

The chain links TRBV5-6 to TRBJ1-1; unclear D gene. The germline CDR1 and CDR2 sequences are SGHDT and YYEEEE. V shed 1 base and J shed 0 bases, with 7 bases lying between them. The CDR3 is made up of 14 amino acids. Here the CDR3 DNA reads TGTGCCAGCAGCTTGAGACATATGAACACTGAAGCTTTCTTT. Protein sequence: CASSLRHMNTEAFF.

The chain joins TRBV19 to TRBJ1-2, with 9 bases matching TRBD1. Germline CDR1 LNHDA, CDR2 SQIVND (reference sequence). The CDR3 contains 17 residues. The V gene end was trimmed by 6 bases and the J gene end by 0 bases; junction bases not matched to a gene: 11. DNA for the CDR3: TGTGCCAGTAGACCCGCGGGACAGGGTTTTGCTAACTATGGCTACACCTTC. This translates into CASRPAGQGFANYGYTF.

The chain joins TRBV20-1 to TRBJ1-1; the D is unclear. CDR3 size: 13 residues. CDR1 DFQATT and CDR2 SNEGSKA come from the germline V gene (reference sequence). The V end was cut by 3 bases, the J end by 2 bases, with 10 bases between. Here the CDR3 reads CSASSGSNTEAFF. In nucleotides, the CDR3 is TGCAGTGCTAGTTCCGGGAGTAACACTGAAGCTTTCTTT.

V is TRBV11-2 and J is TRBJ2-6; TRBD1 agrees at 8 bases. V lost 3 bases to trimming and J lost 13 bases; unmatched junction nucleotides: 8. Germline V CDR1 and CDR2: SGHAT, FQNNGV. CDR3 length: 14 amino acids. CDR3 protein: CASSFRQGQVVLTF. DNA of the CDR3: TGTGCCAGCAGCTTTCGACAGGGGCAAGTGGTCCTGACTTTC.

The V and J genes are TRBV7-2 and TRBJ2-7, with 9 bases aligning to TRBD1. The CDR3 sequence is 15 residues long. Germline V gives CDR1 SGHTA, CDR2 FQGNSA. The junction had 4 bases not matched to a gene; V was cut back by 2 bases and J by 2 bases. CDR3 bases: TGTGCCAGCAGCTTACGGGACAGGGCAACCTACGAGCAGTACTTC. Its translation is CASSLRDRATYEQYF.

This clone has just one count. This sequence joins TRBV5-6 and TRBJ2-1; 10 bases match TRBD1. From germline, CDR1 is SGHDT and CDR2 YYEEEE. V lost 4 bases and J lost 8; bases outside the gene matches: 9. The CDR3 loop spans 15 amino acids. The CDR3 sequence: CASSLPGQGSYEQFF. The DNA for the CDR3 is TGTGCCAGCAGCCTACCGGGACAGGGGTCATATGAGCAGTTCTTC.

CDR3 DNA sequence: TGCGCCAGCAGCCCGGGACAGACAGTTAATGAAAAACTGTTTTTT. Its protein product is CASSPGQTVNEKLFF. This rearrangement joins TRBV5-1 to TRBJ1-4, with TRBD1 matching over 7 bases. The CDR3 extends over 15 amino acids. V was pared by 4 bases and J by 4 bases, with 7 bases of the junction left unmatched. Germline lookup yields CDR1 SGHRS and CDR2 YFSETQ.

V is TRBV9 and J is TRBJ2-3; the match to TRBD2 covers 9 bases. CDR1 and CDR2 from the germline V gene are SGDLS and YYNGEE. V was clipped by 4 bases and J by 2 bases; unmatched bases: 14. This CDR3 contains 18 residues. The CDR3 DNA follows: TGTGCCAGCAGCCCCCCACCTCGGGCTAGCGGGACCACAGATACGCAGTATTTT. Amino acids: CASSPPPRASGTTDTQYF.

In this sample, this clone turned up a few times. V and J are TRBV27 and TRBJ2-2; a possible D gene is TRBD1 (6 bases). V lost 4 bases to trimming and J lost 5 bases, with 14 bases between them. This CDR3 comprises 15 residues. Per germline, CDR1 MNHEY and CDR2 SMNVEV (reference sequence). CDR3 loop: CASSSGAIRTGELFF. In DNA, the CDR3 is TGTGCCAGCAGTTCAGGGGCGATAAGGACCGGGGAGCTGTTTTTT.

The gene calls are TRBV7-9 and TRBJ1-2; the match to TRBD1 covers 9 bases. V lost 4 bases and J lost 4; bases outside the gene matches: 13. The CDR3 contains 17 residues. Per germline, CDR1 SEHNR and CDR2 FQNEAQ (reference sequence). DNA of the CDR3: TGTGCCAGCAGCTACTCCCGGGACAGGGCCGGTAGCTATGGCTACACCTTC. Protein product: CASSYSRDRAGSYGYTF. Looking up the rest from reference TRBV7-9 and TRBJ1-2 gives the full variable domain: DTGVSQNPRHKITKRGQNVTFRCDPISEHNRLYWYRQTLGQGPEFLTYFQNEAQLEKSRLLSDRFSAERPKGSFSTLEIQRTEQGDSAMYLCASSYSRDRAGSYGYTFGSGTRLTVV.

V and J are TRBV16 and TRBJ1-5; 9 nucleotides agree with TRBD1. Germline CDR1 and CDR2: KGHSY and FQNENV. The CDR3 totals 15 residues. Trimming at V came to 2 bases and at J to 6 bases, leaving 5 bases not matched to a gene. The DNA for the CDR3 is TGTGCCAGCAGCCAAGGAACAGGGGGCGGTCAGCCCCAGCATTTT. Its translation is CASSQGTGGGQPQHF.

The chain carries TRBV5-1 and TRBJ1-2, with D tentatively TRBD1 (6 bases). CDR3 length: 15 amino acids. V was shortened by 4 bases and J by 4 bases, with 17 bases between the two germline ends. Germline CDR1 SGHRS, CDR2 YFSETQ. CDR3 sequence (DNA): TGCGCCAGCAGCCCCAGGACAGCATATGGCTATGGCTACACCTTC. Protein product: CASSPRTAYGYGYTF.

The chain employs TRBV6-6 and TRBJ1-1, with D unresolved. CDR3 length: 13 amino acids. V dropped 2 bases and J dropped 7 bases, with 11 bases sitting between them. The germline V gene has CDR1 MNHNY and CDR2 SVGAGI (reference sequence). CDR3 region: CASSYAAAGEAFF. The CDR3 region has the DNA TGTGCCAGCAGTTACGCGGCGGCGGGTGAAGCTTTCTTT.

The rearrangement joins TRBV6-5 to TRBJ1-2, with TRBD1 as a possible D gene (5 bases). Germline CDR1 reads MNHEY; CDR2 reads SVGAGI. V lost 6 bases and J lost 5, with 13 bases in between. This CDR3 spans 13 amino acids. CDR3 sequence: CASSRGTEYGYTF. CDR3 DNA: TGTGCCAGCAGCCGCGGGACGGAGTATGGCTACACCTTC.

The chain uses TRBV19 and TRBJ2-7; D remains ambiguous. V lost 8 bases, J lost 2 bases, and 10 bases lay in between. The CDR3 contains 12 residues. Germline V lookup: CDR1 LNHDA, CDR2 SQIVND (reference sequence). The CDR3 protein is CASRGGAYEQYF. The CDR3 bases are TGTGCCAGTCGAGGTGGCGCCTACGAGCAGTACTTC.